Sequencing of this T cell receptor beta chain was carried out in a study of T-cell reconstitution after alpha-beta-depleted transplantation in children. Study results and caveats: In some patients, recipient T cells and intrathymic progenitors surviving conditioning explained high day-60 diversity. T-cell numbers and diversity one year post-transplant derived largely from freshly generated T cells.

Trimming stripped 2 bases from V and 4 bases from J, with 12 bases between. The CDR3 spans 14 residues. Unique molecular identifiers featured in how the TCRbeta library was prepared. MiXCR was run by TCRdb on the PCR reads, yielding one entry per CDR3 protein. This table holds roughly 570,000 distinct CDR3 sequences, around 27% found once. For this clonotype: The antigen remains unidentified.

This clonotype was obtained from a boy under three years old with Wiskott-Aldrich syndrome, due to receive a stem cell transplant. The sequencing here drew on PBMCs, taken before TCRalphabeta/CD19-depleted stem cell transplant. The V call is TRBV12-3 or TRBV12-4, the J call TRBJ2-7; tentatively, D is TRBD2 (6 bases). The CDR3 DNA is TGTGCCAGCAGTTTACTTCGGGAGCAGTACGAGCAGTACTTC. It yields the protein CASSLLREQYEQYF.